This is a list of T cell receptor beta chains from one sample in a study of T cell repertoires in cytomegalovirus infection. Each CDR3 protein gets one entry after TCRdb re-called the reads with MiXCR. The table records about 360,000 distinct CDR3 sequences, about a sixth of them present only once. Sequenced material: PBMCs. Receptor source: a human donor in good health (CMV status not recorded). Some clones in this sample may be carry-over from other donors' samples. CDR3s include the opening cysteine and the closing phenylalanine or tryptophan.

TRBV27 CASSPRPVGDSPLHF
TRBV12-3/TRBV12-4 CASMYRYIADTQYF
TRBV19 CASSIDDKPQHF
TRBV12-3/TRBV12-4 CASSLVRNQPHHF
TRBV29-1 CSVTQGGEQYF
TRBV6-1 CASSESGRVNTEAFF
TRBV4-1 CASSVSNRDYQETQYF
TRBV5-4 CASSLKGGRTEAFF
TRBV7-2 CASSFWRDTQYF
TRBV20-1 CSARRDTQYF
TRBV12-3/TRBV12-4 CASSLKGDYGYTF
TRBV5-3 CASSFPAPGSDTQYF
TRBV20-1 CSARRSGAGLTDTQYF
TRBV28 CASSRITRGYSSPLHF
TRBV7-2 CASSLTTSAQYF
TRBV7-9 CASSPWAGQGTYEQYF
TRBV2 CASRPTGTYNSPLHF
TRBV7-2 CASSLGPRGRADTQYF
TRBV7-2 CASSLVTGTNAEAFF
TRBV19 CASSNRDGPNTEAFF
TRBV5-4 CASSGTVNEQFF
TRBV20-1 CSARGPNRGVQGEQYF
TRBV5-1 CASSLDAGNYNEQFF
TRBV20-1 CSAPGGSNQPQHF
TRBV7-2 CASSLGWGQETQYF
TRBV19 CASSFRTGWEQFF
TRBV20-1 CSAEGQVTYEQYF
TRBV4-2 CASSQEILAGGPDTQYF
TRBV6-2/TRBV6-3 CASRTRDRITYSNQPQHF
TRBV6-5 CASTVKTGSETQYF
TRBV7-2 CASSLGLAGKYNEQFF
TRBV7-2 CASGGGVTDTQYF
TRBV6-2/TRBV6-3 CASSYAQGRSYNEQFF
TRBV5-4 CASSLPGQGSKTQYF
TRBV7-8 CASSLASSDPYNEQFF
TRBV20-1 CSAKPPGSSYEQYF
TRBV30 CAWSQDAYYEQYF
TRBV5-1 CASSLAERSRSEQFF
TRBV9 CASSKLFSGNTIYF
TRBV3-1 CASSQQGHAFGKLFF
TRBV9 CASSVGGNSPLHF
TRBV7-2 CASSFPSGRPVWTGELFF
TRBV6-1 CASRSTGSTNEKLFF
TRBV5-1 CASSFGLAEDEQYF
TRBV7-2 CASSSSGRAMDTQYF
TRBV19 CASSGGGRATNEKLFF
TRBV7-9 CASSSRQNTEAFF
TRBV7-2 CASSSQGNTEAFF